The present T cell receptor (beta chain) was sequenced within a study of T cells after yellow fever vaccination. CDR3 length: 13 amino acids. V shed 5 bases and J shed 4 bases, with 12 bases lying between them. The germline V gene encodes CDR1 LGHNA and CDR2 YSLEER. At least ten counts were recorded for this clonotype. What it binds is not known. In making TCR cDNA, 5'RACE template switching added a universal primer site and UMIs to it. TCRdb ran MiXCR on the 5' RACE reads and lists one entry per CDR3 protein. The repertoire holds 110,000 to 150,000 distinct CDR3 sequences, with about 6.9% as singletons. Study results and caveats: The CD4 and CD8 compartments had a small share of their clonotypes in common.

The source was CD4+ T cells sorted from PBMCs, collected 10 days after the yellow fever booster vaccination. This clonotype originated in a man aged 30 to 45 who received the YFV17D yellow fever vaccine. The V call is TRBV4-3, the J call TRBJ2-7; weak D call: TRBD1 (5 bases). The CDR3 DNA follows: TGCGCCAGCAGCTACAATCAGGGTTACGAGCAGTACTTC. The encoded protein is CASSYNQGYEQYF.